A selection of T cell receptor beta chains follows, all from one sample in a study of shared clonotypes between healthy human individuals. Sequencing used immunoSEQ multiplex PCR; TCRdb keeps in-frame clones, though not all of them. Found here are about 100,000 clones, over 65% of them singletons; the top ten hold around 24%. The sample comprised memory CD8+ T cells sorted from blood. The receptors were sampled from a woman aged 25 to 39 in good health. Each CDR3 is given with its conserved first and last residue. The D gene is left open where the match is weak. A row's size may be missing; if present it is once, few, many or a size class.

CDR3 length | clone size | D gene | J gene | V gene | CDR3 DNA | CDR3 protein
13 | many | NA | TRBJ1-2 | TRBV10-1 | TGCGCCAGCAGTGCACAGGGACCCTATGGCTACACCTTC | CASSAQGPYGYTF
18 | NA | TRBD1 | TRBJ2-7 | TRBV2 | TGTGCCAGCAGGCCGGGACAGGGGGCGCTTGTCGACCCCTACGAGCAGTACTTC | CASRPGQGALVDPYEQYF
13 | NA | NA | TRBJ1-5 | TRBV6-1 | TGTGCCAGCAGTGGAACTGAGGATCAGCCCCAGCATTTT | CASSGTEDQPQHF
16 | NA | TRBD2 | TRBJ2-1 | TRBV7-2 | TGTGCCAGCAGCTTAGCTAGCGGGACGGGCTACAATGAGCAGTTCTTC | CASSLASGTGYNEQFF
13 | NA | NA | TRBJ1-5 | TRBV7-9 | TGTGCCAGCAGCTTAGGGGGGCGACAGCCCCAGCATTTT | CASSLGGRQPQHF
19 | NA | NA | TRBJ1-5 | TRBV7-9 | TGTGCCAGCAGCGCCTGGACGCCGGGACGGGGATATAGCAATCAGCCCCAGCATTTT | CASSAWTPGRGYSNQPQHF
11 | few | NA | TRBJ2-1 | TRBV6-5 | TGTGCCAGCAGTTTGTACAATGAGCAGTTCTTC | CASSLYNEQFF
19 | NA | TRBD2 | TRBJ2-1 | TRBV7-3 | TGTGCCAGCAGCTTAACGGGAGTGACTAGCGGGGGTTCCTACAATGAGCAGTTCTTC | CASSLTGVTSGGSYNEQFF
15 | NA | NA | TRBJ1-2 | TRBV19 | TGTGCCAGTAGTGCGCCCGGGACGGAAGACTATGGCTACACCTTC | CASSAPGTEDYGYTF
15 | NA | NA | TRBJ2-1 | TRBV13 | TGTGCCAGCAGCTCCCCTAGCAGACTCTACAATGAGCAGTTCTTC | CASSSPSRLYNEQFF
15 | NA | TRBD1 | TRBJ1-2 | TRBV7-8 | TGTGCCAGCAGCTTAGGGCAGGGGGCTCACTATGGCTACACCTTC | CASSLGQGAHYGYTF
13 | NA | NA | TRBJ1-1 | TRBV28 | TGTGCCAGCAGTTTATTGGTTCGACATGAAGCTTTCTTT | CASSLLVRHEAFF
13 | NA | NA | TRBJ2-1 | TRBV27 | TGTGCCAGCGGTCGCGGGCAGTACAATGAGCAGTTCTTC | CASGRGQYNEQFF
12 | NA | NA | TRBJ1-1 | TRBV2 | TGTGCCATCGGACAAATAGACACTGAAGCTTTCTTT | CAIGQIDTEAFF
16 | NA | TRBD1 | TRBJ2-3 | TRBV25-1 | TGTGCCAGCAGTGAAGGAGGGACAGGGAACACAGATACGCAGTATTTT | CASSEGGTGNTDTQYF
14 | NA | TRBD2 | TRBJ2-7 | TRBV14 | TGTGCCAGCGTTAGCGGGAGGGCCGACTACGAGCAGTACTTC | CASVSGRADYEQYF
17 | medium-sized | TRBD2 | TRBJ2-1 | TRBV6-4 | TGTGCCAGCAGTGGGGTAGCGGGAGCAGGGGGACTCAATGAGCAGTTCTTC | CASSGVAGAGGLNEQFF
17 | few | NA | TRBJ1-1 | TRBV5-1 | TGCGCCAGCAGCTTAAACCTACGCACCGTTATGAACACTGAAGCTTTCTTT | CASSLNLRTVMNTEAFF